This TCR beta chain was captured in a study of T cell responses to AZD1222 COVID-19 vaccine. With V trimmed by 5 bases and J by 3 bases, 3 bases remained unmatched. CDR3 size: 15 residues. Germline V gene sequence: CDR1 SEHNR, CDR2 FQNEAQ (reference sequence). Turning to this clone: Its cognate antigen is unknown.

Study conclusions and caveats: Only a handful of people who got AZD1222 tested seropositive at baseline. Targeting of unmutated variant regions was reportedly seen in nearly half of spike-specific TCRs.

Assay used: immunoSEQ multiplex PCR; TCRdb lists only in-frame clones, some missing. Among 90,000 to 150,000 clones listed, 85% to 90% were seen once. The specimen comprised peripheral blood, sampled 28 days after the second AZD1222 dose. The clonotype originates from an adult who received the AZD1222 COVID-19 vaccine. This chain joins TRBV7-9 and TRBJ2-2, with 10 bases that match TRBD1. The CDR3 spells CASSRTGGYTGELFF. Written as DNA, the CDR3 is TGTGCCAGCAGCAGGACAGGGGGATACACCGGGGAGCTGTTTTTT.